What follows are 14 T cell receptor beta chains derived from one specimen sequenced in a study of OX40 agonist ivuxolimab in advanced cancers. Clones were read by immunoSEQ multiplex PCR, and TCRdb kept only the in-frame ones, dropping some. The repertoire holds 80,000 to 85,000 clones, with around four fifths as singletons. The material was CD4+ or CD8+ T cells sorted from blood, obtained in a trial of the OX40 agonist ivuxolimab. These receptors came from an adult with an advanced solid tumor such as melanoma, head and neck, liver or kidney cancer.

This clone was seen a few times. The junction does not match germline at one end; this may be a read error. This chain uses TRBV5-8 with TRBJ2-1, with D uncertain. Per germline, CDR1 SGHTS and CDR2 YDEGEE. This CDR3 comprises 12 residues. CDR3 loop: CASSRQTKPAIF. CDR3 coding DNA: TGTGCCAGCAGCCGCCAAACGAAACCGGCCATCTTC.

This chain links TRBV28 with TRBJ1-1; 7 bases match TRBD1. The CDR3 loop spans 14 amino acids. The V gene end was trimmed by 10 bases and the J gene end by 1 base; junction bases not matched to a gene: 9. In germline, CDR1 is MDHEN, CDR2 SYDVKM. CDR3 nucleotide sequence: TGTGCCACGTCCCCGGGACAGTCGAACACTGAAGCTTTCTTT. It translates to CATSPGQSNTEAFF.

This sequence joins TRBV7-9 and TRBJ1-5, with D possibly being TRBD1 (6 bases). The CDR3 spans 13 residues. V was cut by 5 bases and J by 5 bases, with 10 bases left in between. Germline assignment: CDR1 SEHNR and CDR2 FQNEAQ (reference sequence). CDR3 sequence reads: CASSGGGDQPQHF. The CDR3 coding sequence is TGTGCCAGCAGCGGAGGGGGAGATCAGCCCCAGCATTTT.

This clone has just one count. The chain carries TRBV19 and TRBJ2-3; perhaps TRBD2 as D (5 bases). The CDR3 consists of 13 residues. V shed 6 bases and J shed 4 bases, with 11 bases lying between them. Germline CDR1 reads LNHDA; CDR2 reads SQIVND (reference sequence). This CDR3 reads CASRQRRPDTQYF. CDR3 sequence (DNA): TGTGCCAGTAGACAAAGGAGGCCAGATACGCAGTATTTT.

In nucleotides, the CDR3 is TGTGCCAGCAGCTTGGACAGGTCCTCCGAGCAGTACGTC. It is translated as CASSLDRSSEQYV. The genes are TRBV13 and TRBJ2-7; 7 bases map to TRBD1. From germline, CDR1 is PRHDT and CDR2 FYEKMQ (reference sequence). The CDR3 sequence is 13 residues long.

The V gene is TRBV7-8, the J gene TRBJ2-2; 7 nucleotides match TRBD2. CDR3 length: 18 residues. V was clipped by 0 bases and J by 0 bases; unmatched bases: 7. Germline CDR1 reads SGHVS; CDR2 reads FQNEAQ. The CDR3 region is CASSLAAAGRANTGELFF. Here the CDR3 DNA reads TGTGCCAGCAGCTTAGCGGCGGCAGGGAGGGCGAACACCGGGGAGCTGTTTTTT.

The V call is TRBV9, the J call TRBJ1-1; no definite D call. This CDR3 spans 13 amino acids. V was pared by 1 base and J by 5 bases, with 9 bases between. In germline, CDR1 is SGDLS, CDR2 YYNGEE. The CDR3 here is CASSVSTRTEAFF. The CDR3 DNA is TGTGCCAGCAGCGTAAGCACGAGGACTGAAGCTTTCTTT.

This chain uses TRBV4-2 with TRBJ2-1; no clear D gene. V was clipped by 9 bases and J by 0 bases, with 12 bases between them. Germline CDR1 LGHNA, CDR2 YNFKEQ. The length of the CDR3 is 14 residues. The chain's CDR3 is CASRKDGSYNEQFF. In DNA form, the CDR3 reads TGTGCCAGTAGGAAGGACGGCTCCTACAATGAGCAGTTCTTC.

The chain couples TRBV4-3 to TRBJ2-2; a possible D gene is TRBD1 (5 bases). CDR3 size: 16 residues. CDR1 and CDR2 from the germline V gene are LGHNA and YSLEER. V gave up 0 bases and J gave up 6 bases, with 14 bases separating them. The CDR3 DNA sequence: TGCGCCAGCAGCCAAGAAGGACACGCTGGGGCCGGGGAGCTGTTTTTT. Encoded protein: CASSQEGHAGAGELFF.

The chain is built from TRBV11-2 and TRBJ1-4, with 7 bases aligning to TRBD1. V trimming: 7 bases; J trimming: 7 bases; junction bases outside the gene matches: 18. The germline V gene encodes CDR1 SGHAT and CDR2 FQNNGV. The CDR3 has 17 residues. CDR3 region: CASTRGQTFLGTEKLFF. The CDR3 bases are TGTGCCAGCACCCGGGGACAGACCTTCTTAGGGACTGAAAAACTGTTTTTT.

This clone has more than one count but fewer than ten. J is TRBJ1-3 and V is TRBV6-1; 8 nucleotides line up with TRBD1. The CDR3 is 16 amino acids. CDR1 is MNHNS, CDR2 SASEGT, per germline. V was clipped by 5 bases and J by 0 bases; unmatched bases: 6. In DNA form, the CDR3 reads TGTGCCAGCAGTAAAGACAGGGGAAGCTCTGGAAACACCATATATTTT. It specifies CASSKDRGSSGNTIYF.

This chain connects TRBV5-1 to TRBJ2-7, with D possibly TRBD2 on 5 matching bases. This CDR3 contains 14 residues. From germline, CDR1 is SGHRS and CDR2 YFSETQ. The V end lost 0 bases, the J end lost 7 bases, and 14 bases lay between the germline ends. CDR3: CASSLEPLGEEQYV. DNA for the CDR3: TGCGCCAGCAGCTTGGAGCCGCTCGGGGAAGAGCAGTACGTC.

This clone showed up just a few times. The gene calls are TRBV15 and TRBJ2-1; 7 bases match TRBD1. The germline CDR1 and CDR2 sequences are LNHNV and YYDKDF (reference sequence). The CDR3 sequence is 15 residues long. V lost 0 bases to trimming and J lost 9 bases; unmatched junction nucleotides: 8. This chain's CDR3 is CATSRDKTGWAEQFF. In DNA form, the CDR3 reads TGTGCCACCAGCAGAGATAAGACAGGGTGGGCTGAGCAGTTCTTC.

The rearrangement joins TRBV10-3 to TRBJ1-2; maybe TRBD1 (6 bases). V lost 4 bases, J lost 1 base, and 16 bases lay in between. The CDR3 covers 16 residues. Germline V gene sequence: CDR1 ENHRY, CDR2 SYGVKD. CDR3 coding DNA: TGTGCCATCAGTGTGGGGGCAGCCCCAATTAACTATGGCTACACCTTC. This gives the protein CAISVGAAPINYGYTF.